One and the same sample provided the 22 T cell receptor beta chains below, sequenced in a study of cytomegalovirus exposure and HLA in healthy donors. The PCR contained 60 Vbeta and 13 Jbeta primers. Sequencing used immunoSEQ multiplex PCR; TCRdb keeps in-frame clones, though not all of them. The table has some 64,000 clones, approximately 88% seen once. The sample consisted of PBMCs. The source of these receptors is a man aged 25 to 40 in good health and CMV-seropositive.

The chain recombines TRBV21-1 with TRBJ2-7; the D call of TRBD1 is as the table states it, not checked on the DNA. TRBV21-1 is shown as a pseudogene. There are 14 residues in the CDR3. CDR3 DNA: TGTGCCAGCAGCAAAGCGGGCCAGTACTACGAGCAGTACTTC. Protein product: CASSKAGQYYEQYF.

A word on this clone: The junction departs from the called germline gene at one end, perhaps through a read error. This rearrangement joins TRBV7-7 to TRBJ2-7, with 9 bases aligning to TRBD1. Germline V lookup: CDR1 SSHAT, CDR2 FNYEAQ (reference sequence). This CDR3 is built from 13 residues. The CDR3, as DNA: TGTGCTAGCAGCCCCAGACAGGGGGGCGAGCAGTACTTC. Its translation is CASSPRQGGEQYF.

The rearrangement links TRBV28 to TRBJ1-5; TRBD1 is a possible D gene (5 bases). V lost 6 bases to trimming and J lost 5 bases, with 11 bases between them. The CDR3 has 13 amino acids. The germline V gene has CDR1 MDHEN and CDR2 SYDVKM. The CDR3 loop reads CASRTGGDQPQHF. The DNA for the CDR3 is TGTGCCAGCAGGACCGGGGGGGATCAGCCCCAGCATTTT.

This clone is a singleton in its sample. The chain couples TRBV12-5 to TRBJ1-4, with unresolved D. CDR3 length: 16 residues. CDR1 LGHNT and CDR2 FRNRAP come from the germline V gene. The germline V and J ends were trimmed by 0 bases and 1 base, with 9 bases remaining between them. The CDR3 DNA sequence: TGTGCTAGTGGTTTGGTACTAAGGAGAACTAATGAAAAACTGTTTTTT. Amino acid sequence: CASGLVLRRTNEKLFF.

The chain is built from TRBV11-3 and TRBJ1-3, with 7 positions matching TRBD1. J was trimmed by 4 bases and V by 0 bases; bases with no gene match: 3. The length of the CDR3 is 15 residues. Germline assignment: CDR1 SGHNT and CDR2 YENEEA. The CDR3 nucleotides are TGTGCCAGCAGCTTAGAAGGGACAGAAGGAAACACCATATATTTT. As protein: CASSLEGTEGNTIYF.

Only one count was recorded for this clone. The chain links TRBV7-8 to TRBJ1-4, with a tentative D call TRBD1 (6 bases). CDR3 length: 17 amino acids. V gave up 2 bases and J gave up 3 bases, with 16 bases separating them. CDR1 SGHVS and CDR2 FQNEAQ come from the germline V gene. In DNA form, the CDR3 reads TGTGCCAGCAGCTTACTCGTCAGGGGTCATTCTAATGAAAAACTGTTTTTT. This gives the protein CASSLLVRGHSNEKLFF.

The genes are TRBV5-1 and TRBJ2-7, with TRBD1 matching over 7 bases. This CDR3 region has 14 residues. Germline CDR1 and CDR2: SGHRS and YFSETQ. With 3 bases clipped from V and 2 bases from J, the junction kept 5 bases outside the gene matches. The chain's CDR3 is CASSSPGQTYEQYF. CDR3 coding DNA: TGCGCCAGCAGCTCCCCGGGACAGACCTACGAGCAGTACTTC.

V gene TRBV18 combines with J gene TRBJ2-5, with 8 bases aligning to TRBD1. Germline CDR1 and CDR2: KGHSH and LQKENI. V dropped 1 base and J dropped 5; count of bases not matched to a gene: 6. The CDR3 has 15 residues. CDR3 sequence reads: CASSPRPGGRETQYF. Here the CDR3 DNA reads TGTGCCAGCTCACCACGGCCAGGGGGCAGGGAGACCCAGTACTTC.

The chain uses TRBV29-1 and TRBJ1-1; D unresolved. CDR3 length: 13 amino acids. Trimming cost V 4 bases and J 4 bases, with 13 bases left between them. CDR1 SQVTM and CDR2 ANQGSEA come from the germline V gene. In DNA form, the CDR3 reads TGCAGCGTTGGAACGAGGGCGGGCACTGAAGCTTTCTTT. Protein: CSVGTRAGTEAFF.

The CDR3 sequence is CASSLTGYTGELFF. CDR3 DNA: TGTGCCAGCAGCTTGACCGGGTACACCGGGGAGCTGTTTTTT. The rearrangement links TRBV5-5 to TRBJ2-2; D unclear. Germline V lookup: CDR1 SGHKS, CDR2 YYEKEE (reference sequence). V was cut by 1 base and J by 3 bases, with 7 bases left in between. The CDR3 is 14 amino acids. The whole variable domain, filled in from reference TRBV5-5 and TRBJ2-2, reads DAGVTQSPTHLIKTRGQQVTLRCSPISGHKSVSWYQQVLGQGPQFIFQYYEKEERGRGNFPDRFSARQFPNYSSELNVNALLLGDSALYLCASSLTGYTGELFFGEGSRLTVL.

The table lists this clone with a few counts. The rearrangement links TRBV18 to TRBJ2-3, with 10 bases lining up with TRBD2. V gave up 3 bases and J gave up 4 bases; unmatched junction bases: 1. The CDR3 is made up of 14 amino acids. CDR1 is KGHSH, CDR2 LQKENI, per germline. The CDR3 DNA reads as TGTGCCAGCTCACCGACTAGCGGGTCAGATACGCAGTATTTT. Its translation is CASSPTSGSDTQYF.

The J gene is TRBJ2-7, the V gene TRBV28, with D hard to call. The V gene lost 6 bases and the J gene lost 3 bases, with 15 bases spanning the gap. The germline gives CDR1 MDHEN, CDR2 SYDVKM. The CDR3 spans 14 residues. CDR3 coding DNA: TGTGCCAGCAGCCCTGACACTTCGAACTACGAGCAGTACTTC. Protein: CASSPDTSNYEQYF.

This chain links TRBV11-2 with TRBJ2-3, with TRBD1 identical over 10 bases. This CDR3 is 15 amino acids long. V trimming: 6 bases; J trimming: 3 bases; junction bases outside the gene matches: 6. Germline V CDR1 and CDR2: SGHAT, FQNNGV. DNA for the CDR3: TGTGCCAGCAGACGGGGACAGGGGATTACAGATACGCAGTATTTT. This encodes CASRRGQGITDTQYF. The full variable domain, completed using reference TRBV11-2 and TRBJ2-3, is EAGVAQSPRYKIIEKRQSVAFWCNPISGHATLYWYQQILGQGPKLLIQFQNNGVVDDSQLPKDRFSAERLKGVDSTLKIQPAKLEDSAVYLCASRRGQGITDTQYFGPGTRLTVL.

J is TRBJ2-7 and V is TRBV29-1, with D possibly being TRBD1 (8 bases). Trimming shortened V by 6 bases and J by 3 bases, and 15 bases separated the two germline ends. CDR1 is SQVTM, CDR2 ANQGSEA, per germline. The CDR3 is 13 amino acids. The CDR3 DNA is TGCAGCGTGGGAGGGACAGGAGTCTACGAGCAGTACTTC. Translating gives CSVGGTGVYEQYF.

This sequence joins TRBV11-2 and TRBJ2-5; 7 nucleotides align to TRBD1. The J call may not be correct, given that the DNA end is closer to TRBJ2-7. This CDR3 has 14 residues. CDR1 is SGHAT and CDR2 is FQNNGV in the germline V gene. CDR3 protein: CASSLGQGTYEQYF. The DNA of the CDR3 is TGTGCCAGCAGCTTAGGACAGGGAACCTACGAGCAGTACTTC.

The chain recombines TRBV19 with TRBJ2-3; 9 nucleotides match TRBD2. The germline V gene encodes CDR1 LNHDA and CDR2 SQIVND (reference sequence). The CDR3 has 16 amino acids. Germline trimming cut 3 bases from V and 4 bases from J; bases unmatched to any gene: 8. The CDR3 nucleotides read TGTGCCAGTAGTATCGGGACTAGCAAGGTGGCAGATACGCAGTATTTT. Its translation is CASSIGTSKVADTQYF.

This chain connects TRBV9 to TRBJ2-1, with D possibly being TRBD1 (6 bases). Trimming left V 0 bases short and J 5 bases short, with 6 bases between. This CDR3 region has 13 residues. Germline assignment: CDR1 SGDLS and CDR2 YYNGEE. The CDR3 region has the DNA TGTGCCAGCAGCGTAGCAGGGGACAATGAGCAGTTCTTC. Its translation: CASSVAGDNEQFF.

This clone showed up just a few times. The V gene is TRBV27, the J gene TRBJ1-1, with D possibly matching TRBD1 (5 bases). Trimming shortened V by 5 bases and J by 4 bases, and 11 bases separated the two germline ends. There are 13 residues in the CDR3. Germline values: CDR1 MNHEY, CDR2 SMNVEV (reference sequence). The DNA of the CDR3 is TGTGCCAGCAGTCTGGGGCGGATCACTGAAGCTTTCTTT. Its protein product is CASSLGRITEAFF.

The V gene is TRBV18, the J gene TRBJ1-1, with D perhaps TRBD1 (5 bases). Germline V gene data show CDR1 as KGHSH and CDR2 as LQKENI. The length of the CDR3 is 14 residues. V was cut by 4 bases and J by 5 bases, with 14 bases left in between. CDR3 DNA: TGTGCCAGCTCACGGGACTCTTCGGAGACTGAAGCTTTCTTT. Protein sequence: CASSRDSSETEAFF.

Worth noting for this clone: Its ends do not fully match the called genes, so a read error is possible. The CDR3 region has the DNA TGTGCTAGCAGCTTAGGACGGGGAGAGACCCAGTACTTC. Amino acids: CASSLGRGETQYF. V usage is TRBV7-7 and J usage is TRBJ2-5; maybe TRBD2 (5 bases). The CDR3 sequence is 13 residues long. CDR1 and CDR2 from the germline V gene are SSHAT and FNYEAQ (reference sequence).

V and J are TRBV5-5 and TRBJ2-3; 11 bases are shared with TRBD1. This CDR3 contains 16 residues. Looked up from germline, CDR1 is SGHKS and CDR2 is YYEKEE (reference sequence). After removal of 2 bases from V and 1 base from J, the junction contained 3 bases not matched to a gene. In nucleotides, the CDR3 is TGTGCCAGCAGCTTCGGACAGGGGGCAGGCACAGATACGCAGTATTTT. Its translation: CASSFGQGAGTDTQYF.

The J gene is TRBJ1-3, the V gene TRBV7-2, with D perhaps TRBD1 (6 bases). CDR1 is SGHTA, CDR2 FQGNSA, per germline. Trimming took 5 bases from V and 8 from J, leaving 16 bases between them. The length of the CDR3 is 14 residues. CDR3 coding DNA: TGTGCCAGCAGCCTCGACAGGTCCCGAGACACCATATATTTT. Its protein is CASSLDRSRDTIYF.